This T cell receptor beta chain was identified in a study of prognosis after radiotherapy for stage I lung cancer. This clonotype was seen at least ten times. V lost 3 bases, J lost 1 base, and 7 bases lay in between. The CDR3 extends over 13 amino acids. Germline CDR1 reads SEHNR; CDR2 reads FQNEAQ (reference sequence). The genomic DNA TCR beta CDR3 region underwent two rounds of multiplex PCR. With primers specific to each TRBV and TRBJ gene, the first-round PCR was performed. TCRdb re-called the multiplex PCR reads with MiXCR, one entry per CDR3 protein. The data show about 14,000 distinct CDR3 sequences, about 27% seen once.

This chain links TRBV7-9 with TRBJ2-7; TRBD1 is a possible D gene (5 bases). The receptor comes from a donor aged 50 or older with non-small cell lung cancer. Sequences were derived from PBMCs, sampled before or after stereotactic body radiation therapy (not recorded which). Here the CDR3 DNA reads TGTGCCAGCAGCTTTTCAGGGTCCTACGAGCAGTACTTC. Its translation is CASSFSGSYEQYF.